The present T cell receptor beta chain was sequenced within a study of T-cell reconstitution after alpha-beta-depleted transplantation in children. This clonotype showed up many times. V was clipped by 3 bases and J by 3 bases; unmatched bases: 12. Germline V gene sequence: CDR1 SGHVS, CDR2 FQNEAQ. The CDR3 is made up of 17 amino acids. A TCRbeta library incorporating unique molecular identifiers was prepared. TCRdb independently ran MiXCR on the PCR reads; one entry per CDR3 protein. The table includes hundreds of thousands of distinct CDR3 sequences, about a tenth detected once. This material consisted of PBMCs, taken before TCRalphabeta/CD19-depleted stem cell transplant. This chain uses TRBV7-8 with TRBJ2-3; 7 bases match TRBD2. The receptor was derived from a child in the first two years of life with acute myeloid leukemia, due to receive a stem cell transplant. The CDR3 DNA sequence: TGTGCCAGCAGCTTGGGGACTACATCGAAAACGACAGATACGCAGTATTTT. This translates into CASSLGTTSKTTDTQYF.